Shown below are 28 T cell receptor beta chains from a single sample sequenced in a study of blood T cell repertoires in COVID-19. The table came from immunoSEQ multiplex PCR; TCRdb's copy has only in-frame clones and leaves some out. This sample carries hundreds of thousands of clones, 80% to 90% of them seen once, and the ten largest clones take 0.9% to 1.2%. Sequencing was done on a sample of PBMCs or T cells enriched from blood (not recorded which). The receptors were sampled from a man aged 30 to 45 who had recovered from COVID-19.

The V call is TRBV27, the J call TRBJ2-1; 9 bases line up with TRBD2. The V and J ends lost 7 bases and 4 bases, in that order; junction bases with no gene match: 5. This CDR3 comprises 14 residues. Per the germline V gene, CDR1 is MNHEY and CDR2 is SMNVEV (reference sequence). CDR3 sequence: CASKLAGLYNEQFF. CDR3 DNA: TGTGCCAGCAAACTAGCGGGCCTGTACAATGAGCAGTTCTTC.

J is TRBJ2-7 and V is TRBV29-1; a weak D match, TRBD1 (6 bases). V shed 7 bases and J shed 3 bases, with 19 bases lying between them. From germline, CDR1 is SQVTM and CDR2 ANQGSEA. The CDR3 totals 14 residues. As DNA, the CDR3 is TGCAGCGCCCAGGACCAGGGGACGGGCTACGAGCAGTACTTC. It specifies CSAQDQGTGYEQYF.

This clone was seen only a few times. V gene TRBV2 combines with J gene TRBJ1-2; maybe TRBD1 (5 bases). Germline CDR1 and CDR2: SNHLY and FYNNEI. V was trimmed by 6 bases and J by 4 bases, leaving 15 bases between them. This CDR3 has 14 amino acids. This chain's CDR3 is CASSDTTVFYGYTF. The DNA for the CDR3 is TGTGCCAGCAGCGATACGACAGTCTTCTATGGCTACACCTTC.

The J gene is TRBJ1-5, the V gene TRBV4-1, with D hard to call. CDR1 MGHRA and CDR2 YSYEKL come from the germline V gene. Trimming pared 9 bases from V and 2 bases from J, leaving 17 bases between. This CDR3 region has 15 residues. The CDR3 loop reads CASLLDFGGNQPQHF. CDR3 DNA: TGCGCCAGTCTCCTCGACTTCGGTGGCAATCAGCCCCAGCATTTT.

The rearrangement joins TRBV18 to TRBJ2-2; TRBD2 agrees at 10 bases. CDR3 length equals 18 residues. Trimming at V came to 2 bases and at J to 0 bases, leaving 6 bases not matched to a gene. Germline V gene sequence: CDR1 KGHSH, CDR2 LQKENI. The CDR3 protein is CASSPFSTSGTNTGELFF. The CDR3 DNA follows: TGTGCCAGCTCACCATTTAGTACTAGCGGGACGAACACCGGGGAGCTGTTTTTT.

The CDR3 reads CASSVRSYEQYF. In nucleotides, the CDR3 is TGTGCCAGCAGTGTTCGCAGCTACGAGCAGTACTTC. The chain recombines TRBV2 with TRBJ2-7; D remains ambiguous. V was cut by 4 bases and J by 3 bases, with 7 bases left in between. The CDR3 has 12 residues. Germline assignment: CDR1 SNHLY and CDR2 FYNNEI.

V usage is TRBV3-1 (or the pseudogene TRBV3-2) and J usage is TRBJ1-5; D unresolved. The V end was cut by 2 bases, the J end by 12 bases, with 14 bases between. This CDR3 is 13 amino acids long. CDR1 LGHDT and CDR2 YNNKEL come from the germline V gene (reference sequence). CDR3 sequence (DNA): TGTGCCAGCAGCCAATCCCGGAAAGAGCGCCAGCATTTT. It specifies CASSQSRKERQHF.

V usage is TRBV30 and J usage is TRBJ1-1; D might be TRBD1 (6 bases). Trimming took 0 bases from V and 0 from J, leaving 8 bases between them. Germline CDR1 GTSNPN, CDR2 SVGIG (reference sequence). The CDR3 contains 14 residues. CDR3 sequence: CAWSVGTLNTEAFF. CDR3 DNA: TGTGCCTGGAGTGTAGGGACATTGAACACTGAAGCTTTCTTT.

The rearrangement links TRBV6-5 to TRBJ1-5; TRBD1 is a possible D gene (5 bases). Trimming shortened V by 6 bases and J by 4 bases, and 10 bases separated the two germline ends. CDR1 and CDR2 (germline): MNHEY, SVGAGI. The CDR3 has 13 amino acids. The CDR3 loop is CASRDDSNQPQHF. CDR3 coding DNA: TGTGCCAGCAGAGACGACAGTAATCAGCCCCAGCATTTT.

The chain joins TRBV12-3 or TRBV12-4 to TRBJ1-4; 11 bases fit TRBD1. The ends lost 6 bases at V and 11 bases at J; junction bases unmatched: 5. The CDR3 runs 13 residues. The CDR3: CASRSGQGGKLFF. DNA of the CDR3: TGTGCCAGCAGATCGGGACAGGGGGGGAAACTGTTTTTT.

This clone is a singleton in its sample. The CDR3 here is CASRLATDTQYF. CDR3 DNA: TGTGCCAGCCGACTAGCCACAGATACGCAGTATTTT. This chain links TRBV2 with TRBJ2-3; 7 bases fit TRBD2. V shed 8 bases and J 2 bases; nucleotides not matched to a gene: 1. The CDR3 has 12 amino acids. Germline CDR1 and CDR2: SNHLY and FYNNEI.

This clone was counted a few times. The V and J genes are TRBV4-1 and TRBJ2-2; 8 nucleotides align to TRBD2. The germline V gene encodes CDR1 MGHRA and CDR2 YSYEKL. V gave up 0 bases and J gave up 3 bases; unmatched junction bases: 9. CDR3 length: 18 amino acids. Written as DNA, the CDR3 is TGCGCCAGCAGCCAAGATCCCTCCGGGAGGGCGGACACCGGGGAGCTGTTTTTT. This encodes CASSQDPSGRADTGELFF.

The chain combines TRBV5-1 with TRBJ1-1; possibly TRBD1 for D (6 bases). There are 17 residues in the CDR3. The V end was cut by 3 bases, the J end by 1 base, with 19 bases between. The germline gives CDR1 SGHRS, CDR2 YFSETQ. CDR3 nucleotide sequence: TGCGCCAGCAGCTATGGGTGGCCGGGACAAGGGAACACTGAAGCTTTCTTT. Amino acid sequence: CASSYGWPGQGNTEAFF.

This chain links TRBV7-6 with TRBJ2-7, with TRBD1 matching 9 bases. Germline CDR1 SGHVS, CDR2 FNYEAQ. V lost 5 bases to trimming and J lost 7 bases; unmatched junction nucleotides: 9. The CDR3 runs to 14 residues. In nucleotides, the CDR3 is TGTGCCAGCAGCGTTGGGACAGGGAATGAAGAGCAGTACTTC. Residues: CASSVGTGNEEQYF. The complete variable domain, with remaining parts taken from reference TRBV7-6 and TRBJ2-7, reads GAGVSQSPRYKVTKRGQDVALRCDPISGHVSLYWYRQALGQGPEFLTYFNYEAQQDKSGLPNDRFSAERPEGSISTLTIQRTEQRDSAMYRCASSVGTGNEEQYFGPGTRLTVT.

The V gene is TRBV5-6, the J gene TRBJ2-2, with 11 bases that match TRBD1. Germline V CDR1 and CDR2: SGHDT, YYEEEE. J was trimmed by 5 bases and V by 4 bases; bases with no gene match: 4. The length of the CDR3 is 15 residues. The CDR3 DNA is TGTGCCAGCAGCGGAGGGGACAGGGGGACCGGGGAGCTGTTTTTT. It codes for CASSGGDRGTGELFF.

The chain carries TRBV11-2 and TRBJ1-1; the D gene is possibly TRBD1 (5 bases). The V end was cut by 5 bases, the J end by 7 bases, with 8 bases between. Germline V gene data show CDR1 as SGHAT and CDR2 as FQNNGV. The CDR3 has 11 residues. Here the CDR3 DNA reads TGTGCCAGCAGCGTGGGGGGTGAAGCTTTCTTT. Encoded protein: CASSVGGEAFF.

The J gene is TRBJ1-4, the V gene TRBV2; D is unclear. V dropped 6 bases and J dropped 4 bases, with 12 bases sitting between them. CDR1 and CDR2 (germline): SNHLY, FYNNEI. The length of the CDR3 is 14 residues. Written as DNA, the CDR3 is TGTGCCAGCAGGCTGAGGGTCCTTAATGAAAAACTGTTTTTT. Amino acid sequence: CASRLRVLNEKLFF.

In its sample, this clone was seen many times. The J gene is TRBJ2-7, the V gene TRBV5-1; tentatively, D is TRBD1 (5 bases). V was shortened by 7 bases and J by 3 bases, with 11 bases between the two germline ends. Germline CDR1 SGHRS, CDR2 YFSETQ. The CDR3 contains 12 residues. The CDR3 DNA sequence: TGCGCCAGCGGAGCCGACAGCTACGAGCAGTACTTC. Residues: CASGADSYEQYF.

This rearrangement joins TRBV7-2 to TRBJ1-2, with 7 bases fitting TRBD1. CDR1 is SGHTA, CDR2 FQGNSA, per germline. The CDR3 covers 16 residues. The junction had 9 bases not matched to a gene; V was cut back by 5 bases and J by 0 bases. The chain's CDR3 is CASSPPRQGANYGYTF. CDR3 sequence (DNA): TGTGCCAGCAGCCCACCCCGACAGGGCGCTAACTATGGCTACACCTTC.

This chain connects TRBV25-1 to TRBJ2-1; D gene unclear. Trimming pared 8 bases from V and 0 bases from J, leaving 11 bases between. This CDR3 has 14 amino acids. The V gene's germline CDR1 is MGHDK and CDR2 SYGVNS. CDR3 protein: CASHKRSSYNEQFF. The CDR3 DNA follows: TGTGCCAGCCATAAGAGGAGCTCCTACAATGAGCAGTTCTTC.

This chain connects TRBV27 to TRBJ2-7; the match to TRBD1 covers 7 bases. CDR1 and CDR2 (germline): MNHEY, SMNVEV (reference sequence). V lost 3 bases and J lost 3; bases outside the gene matches: 2. The CDR3 spans 13 residues. The CDR3 coding sequence is TGTGCCAGCAGTTTGACAGGGTACTACGAGCAGTACTTC. Protein product: CASSLTGYYEQYF.

The rearrangement joins TRBV27 to TRBJ1-6; D gene unclear. This CDR3 comprises 13 residues. The V and J ends lost 5 bases and 10 bases respectively, with 12 bases between them. Germline V lookup: CDR1 MNHEY, CDR2 SMNVEV (reference sequence). CDR3: CASSLKHLSPLHF. CDR3 bases: TGTGCCAGCAGTCTGAAGCACCTGTCACCCCTCCACTTT.

This rearrangement joins TRBV28 to TRBJ2-5; TRBD2 aligns across 7 bases. V shed 4 bases, J shed 5 bases, and the junction held 7 bases outside the gene matches. Germline CDR1 reads MDHEN; CDR2 reads SYDVKM. This CDR3 contains 14 residues. In DNA form, the CDR3 reads TGTGCCAGCAGTTCAGCGGGGAGCCGGGAGACCCAGTACTTC. Translating it yields CASSSAGSRETQYF.

The rearrangement uses TRBV19 and TRBJ1-5, with 8 bases lining up with TRBD1. Trimming at V came to 1 base and at J to 4 bases, leaving 6 bases not matched to a gene. This CDR3 is built from 16 residues. Germline V gives CDR1 LNHDA, CDR2 SQIVND (reference sequence). The CDR3 loop is CASSIAATGVNQPQHF. The CDR3 DNA reads as TGTGCCAGTAGTATAGCCGCGACAGGGGTAAATCAGCCCCAGCATTTT.

The chain is built from TRBV19 and TRBJ1-2, with 10 bases lining up with TRBD1. V gave up 5 bases and J gave up 4 bases; unmatched junction bases: 4. This CDR3 is 14 amino acids long. CDR1 and CDR2 (germline): LNHDA, SQIVND (reference sequence). This CDR3 is CASSRDRGSYGYTF. Written as DNA, the CDR3 is TGTGCCAGTAGTCGGGACAGGGGAAGCTATGGCTACACCTTC.

V usage is TRBV7-8 and J usage is TRBJ1-6; TRBD1 might be the D (6 bases). Trimming pared 5 bases from V and 15 bases from J, leaving 20 bases between. Germline V gene lookup returns CDR1 SGHVS and CDR2 FQNEAQ. The CDR3 consists of 14 residues. The CDR3 reads CASSPSMTGRNLHF. The CDR3 DNA is TGTGCCAGCAGCCCGTCCATGACAGGTCGCAACCTCCACTTT.

The rearrangement joins TRBV15 to TRBJ2-2; D is uncertain. V was shortened by 2 bases and J by 5 bases, with 15 bases between the two germline ends. The CDR3 totals 16 residues. From germline, CDR1 is LNHNV and CDR2 YYDKDF (reference sequence). CDR3: CATSRILEAATGELFF. CDR3 coding DNA: TGTGCCACCAGCAGAATTCTTGAGGCTGCGACCGGGGAGCTGTTTTTT.

The rearrangement joins TRBV6-5 to TRBJ2-7; D possibly corresponds to TRBD1 (5 bases). This CDR3 is built from 14 residues. CDR1 MNHEY and CDR2 SVGAGI come from the germline V gene. Trimming took off 11 bases at V and 2 bases at J, with 19 bases between the two ends. This chain's CDR3 is CASTPPTAPYEQYF. The CDR3 coding sequence is TGTGCCTCAACCCCGCCGACAGCTCCCTACGAGCAGTACTTC.